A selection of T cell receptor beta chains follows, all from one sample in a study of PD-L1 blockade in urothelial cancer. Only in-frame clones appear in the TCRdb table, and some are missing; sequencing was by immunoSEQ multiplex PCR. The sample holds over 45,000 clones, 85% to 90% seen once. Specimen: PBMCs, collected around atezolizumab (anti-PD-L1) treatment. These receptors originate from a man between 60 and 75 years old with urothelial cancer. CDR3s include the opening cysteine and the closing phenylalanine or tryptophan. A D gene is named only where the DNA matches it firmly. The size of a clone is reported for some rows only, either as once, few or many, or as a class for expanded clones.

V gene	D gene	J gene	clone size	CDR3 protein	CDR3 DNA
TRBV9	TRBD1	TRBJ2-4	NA	CASSPRDSLNIQYF	TGTGCCAGCAGCCCTCGGGACAGCCTAAACATTCAGTACTTC
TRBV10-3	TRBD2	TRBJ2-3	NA	CAISEFSSGTTDTQYF	TGTGCCATCAGTGAATTCTCTAGCGGAACCACAGATACGCAGTATTTT
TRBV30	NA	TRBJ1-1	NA	CACTKIGVNTEAFF	TGTGCCTGCACTAAAATCGGGGTGAACACTGAAGCTTTCTTT
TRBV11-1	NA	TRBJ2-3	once	CASSSGDTQYF	TGTGCCAGCAGCTCAGGAGATACGCAGTATTTT
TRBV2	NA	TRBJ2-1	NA	CASSEVRTGEQFF	TGTGCCAGCAGTGAAGTGCGGACTGGCGAGCAGTTCTTC
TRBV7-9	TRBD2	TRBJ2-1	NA	CASSLALSLAANEQFF	TGTGCCAGCAGCTTAGCCTTAAGTCTAGCGGCAAATGAGCAGTTCTTC
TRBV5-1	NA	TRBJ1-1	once	CASSPDNLNTEAFF	TGCGCCAGCAGCCCCGACAACTTAAACACTGAAGCTTTCTTT
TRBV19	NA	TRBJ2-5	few	CASSKVQGSEGETQYF	TGTGCCAGTAGTAAAGTACAGGGTTCGGAAGGGGAGACCCAGTACTTC
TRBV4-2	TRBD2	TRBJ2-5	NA	CASSPTSGGAETQYF	TGTGCCAGCAGCCCCACTAGCGGGGGGGCCGAGACCCAGTACTTC
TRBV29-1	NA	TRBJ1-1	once	CSVRTLMNTEAFF	TGCAGCGTCAGGACATTAATGAACACTGAAGCTTTCTTT
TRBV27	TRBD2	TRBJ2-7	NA	CASSLAGVGEQYF	TGTGCCAGCAGTTTAGCGGGAGTGGGCGAGCAGTACTTC
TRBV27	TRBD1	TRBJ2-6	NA	CASNSRGTGSGANVLTF	TGTGCCAGCAATTCCCGCGGGACAGGCTCTGGGGCCAACGTCCTGACTTTC
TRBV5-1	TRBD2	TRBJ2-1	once	CASSGGTSGNYNEQFF	TGCGCCAGCAGCGGAGGGACTAGCGGCAATTACAATGAGCAGTTCTTC
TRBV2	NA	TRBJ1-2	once	CASSERGGYTF	TGTGCCAGCAGTGAGAGGGGGGGCTACACCTTC
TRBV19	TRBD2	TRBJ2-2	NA	CASIRTSGRLNTGELFF	TGTGCCAGTATTCGGACTAGCGGGAGGCTTAACACCGGGGAGCTGTTTTTT
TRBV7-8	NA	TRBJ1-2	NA	CASSLGGKPDGYTF	TGTGCCAGCAGCTTAGGGGGCAAACCTGATGGCTACACCTTC
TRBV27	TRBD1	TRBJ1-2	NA	CASSFLWTGETGYTF	TGTGCCAGCAGTTTCCTTTGGACAGGGGAAACAGGCTACACCTTC
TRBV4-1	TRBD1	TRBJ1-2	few	CASLGTGDSGYTF	TGCGCCAGCTTAGGGACAGGGGATTCCGGCTACACCTTC
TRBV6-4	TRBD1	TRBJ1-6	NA	CASRGQDNSPLHF	TGTGCCAGCAGGGGACAGGATAATTCACCCCTCCACTTT
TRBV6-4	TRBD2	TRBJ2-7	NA	CASSASGSVDEQYF	TGTGCCAGCAGCGCAAGCGGGAGCGTAGACGAGCAGTACTTC
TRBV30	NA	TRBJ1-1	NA	CAWSAGALNTEAFF	TGTGCCTGGAGTGCTGGGGCCCTGAACACTGAAGCTTTCTTT
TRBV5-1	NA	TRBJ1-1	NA	CASSRDSHLMNTEAFF	TGCGCCAGCAGTCGAGACAGCCACTTAATGAACACTGAAGCTTTCTTT
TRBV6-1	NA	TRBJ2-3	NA	CASSALPPGFSTGDTQYF	TGTGCCAGCAGTGCCCTACCCCCGGGATTTTCTACGGGAGATACGCAGTATTTT
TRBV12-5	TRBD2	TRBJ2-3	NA	CASGLSAGVGTDTQYF	TGTGCTAGTGGTTTGTCAGCGGGAGTTGGCACAGATACGCAGTATTTT
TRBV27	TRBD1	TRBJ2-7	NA	CASSRPGTVSSYEQYF	TGTGCCAGCAGCAGACCCGGGACAGTTTCTTCCTACGAGCAGTACTTC